Following are 9 T cell receptor beta chains from one sample sequenced in a study of naive and memory T cell subsets. An equimolar mix of two oligonucleotides served as the beta constant-region primer for TRBC1 and TRBC2. One entry per CDR3 protein results from TCRdb running MiXCR on the UMI-ligation and nested PCR reads. The repertoire holds about 85,000 distinct CDR3 sequences, with about an eighth as singletons. Sequenced: central memory CD4+ T cells from blood. These receptors came from a human donor in good health.

This clonotype was observed many times. The chain uses TRBV6-5 and TRBJ2-7; possible D gene TRBD1, 5 bases. This CDR3 has 15 amino acids. CDR1 MNHEY and CDR2 SVGAGI come from the germline V gene. V was shortened by 5 bases and J by 2 bases, with 16 bases between the two germline ends. CDR3 sequence: CASSRSTVTTYEQYF. Written as DNA, the CDR3 is TGTGCCAGCAGTCGGTCGACAGTAACCACCTACGAGCAGTACTTC.

This clonotype was seen at least ten times. The V call is TRBV10-3, the J call TRBJ2-4; D unclear. Germline V gene sequence: CDR1 ENHRY, CDR2 SYGVKD. V was trimmed by 3 bases and J by 1 base, leaving 10 bases between them. The CDR3 loop spans 15 amino acids. The DNA for the CDR3 is TGTGCCATCAGTGATCTGGGTGCCGCCAAAAACATTCAGTACTTC. Its translation is CAISDLGAAKNIQYF.

The chain uses TRBV3-1 and TRBJ2-7; D gene ambiguous. The germline gives CDR1 LGHDT, CDR2 YNNKEL (reference sequence). With 1 base removed from V and 3 bases from J, the gap between germline ends came to 7 bases. This CDR3 has 13 residues. For the CDR3, the DNA is TGTGCCAGCAGCCAAGGACCTATCTACGAGCAGTACTTC. It specifies CASSQGPIYEQYF.

This clonotype was seen a few times. The rearrangement joins TRBV20-1 to TRBJ1-6; the D gene is possibly TRBD1 (5 bases). The V end lost 2 bases, the J end lost 7 bases, and 12 bases lay between the germline ends. The CDR3 is made up of 14 amino acids. Germline CDR1 is DFQATT and CDR2 is SNEGSKA (reference sequence). In DNA, the CDR3 is TGCAGTGCTAGAAGGGGTGAAGGGAATTCACCCCTCCACTTT. Translating it yields CSARRGEGNSPLHF.

This clonotype was picked up many times. This rearrangement joins TRBV11-2 to TRBJ2-7; D remains unclear. Germline V gene data show CDR1 as SGHAT and CDR2 as FQNNGV. V gave up 5 bases and J gave up 4 bases, with 15 bases separating them. CDR3 length equals 14 residues. Written as DNA, the CDR3 is TGTGCCAGCAGCATCCACCCCTCGTGGTACGAGCAGTACTTC. This encodes CASSIHPSWYEQYF.

This clonotype turned up a few times. The V gene is TRBV29-1, the J gene TRBJ1-4; the D is unclear. The germline V gene has CDR1 SQVTM and CDR2 ANQGSEA. This CDR3 spans 13 amino acids. V lost 6 bases and J lost 4, with 12 bases in between. The CDR3 is CSVLTDNNEKLFF. For the CDR3, the DNA is TGCAGCGTACTAACAGACAATAATGAAAAACTGTTTTTT.

This clonotype was counted ten times or more. The rearrangement links TRBV4-2 to TRBJ1-5, with 8 bases identical to TRBD1. The CDR3 runs 14 residues. The germline V gene encodes CDR1 LGHNA and CDR2 YNFKEQ. V gave up 5 bases and J gave up 2 bases; unmatched junction bases: 2. The CDR3 DNA sequence: TGTGCCAGCAGCGGACAGGGTGGCAATCAGCCCCAGCATTTT. Translating it yields CASSGQGGNQPQHF.

This clonotype was counted only a few times. The V and J genes are TRBV5-4 and TRBJ2-7; TRBD2 agrees at 7 bases. The junction had 6 bases not matched to a gene; V was cut back by 3 bases and J by 6 bases. Germline CDR1 is SGHNT and CDR2 is YYREEE (reference sequence). The CDR3 covers 13 residues. CDR3 loop: CASSSSREGEQYF. The CDR3 DNA is TGTGCCAGCAGCTCCTCAAGGGAGGGCGAGCAGTACTTC.

This clonotype was seen a few times. The genes are TRBV5-8 and TRBJ1-5; the D is unclear. Trimming shortened V by 4 bases and J by 2 bases, and 13 bases separated the two germline ends. This CDR3 comprises 15 residues. Germline assignment: CDR1 SGHTS and CDR2 YDEGEE. The DNA for the CDR3 is TGTGCCAGCAGCGACTTTGGAGTTGGCAATCAGCCCCAGCATTTT. Protein sequence: CASSDFGVGNQPQHF. Drawing the rest from reference TRBV5-8 and TRBJ1-5, the complete variable domain is EAGVTQSPTHLIKTRGQQATLRCSPISGHTSVYWYQQALGLGLQFLLWYDEGEERNRGNFPPRFSGRQFPNYSSELNVNALELEDSALYLCASSDFGVGNQPQHFGDGTRLSIL.